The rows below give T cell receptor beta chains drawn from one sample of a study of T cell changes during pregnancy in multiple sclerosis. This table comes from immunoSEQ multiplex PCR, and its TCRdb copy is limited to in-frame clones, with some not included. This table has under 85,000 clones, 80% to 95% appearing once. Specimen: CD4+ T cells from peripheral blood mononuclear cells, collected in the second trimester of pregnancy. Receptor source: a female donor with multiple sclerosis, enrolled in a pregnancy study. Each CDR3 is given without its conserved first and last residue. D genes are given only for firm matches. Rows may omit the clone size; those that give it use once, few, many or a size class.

CDR3: ASSIKAASGGELF; J: TRBJ2-2; V: TRBV19; D: NA; size: once
CDR3: ASSVSGTSGSKEQF; J: TRBJ2-1; V: TRBV7-3; D: TRBD2; size: NA
CDR3: ASSFLSNQETQY; J: TRBJ2-5; V: TRBV5-1; D: NA; size: once
CDR3: ASSPSRSGQGVGGELF; J: TRBJ2-2; V: TRBV18; D: TRBD1; size: many
CDR3: ASSSAQGVNTEAF; J: TRBJ1-1; V: TRBV6-6; D: TRBD1; size: few
CDR3: ASSLAGGGSGNTIY; J: TRBJ1-3; V: TRBV27; D: NA; size: NA
CDR3: ASSSAGTSVSSYNEQF; J: TRBJ2-1; V: TRBV5-1; D: TRBD2; size: NA
CDR3: SVGGTGEF; J: TRBJ2-1; V: TRBV29-1; D: TRBD1; size: NA
CDR3: ARQDRGQSPLH; J: TRBJ1-6; V: TRBV27; D: TRBD1; size: NA
CDR3: ASRRGSHSGANVLT; J: TRBJ2-6; V: TRBV19; D: NA; size: NA
CDR3: ASSPDGQETQY; J: TRBJ2-5; V: TRBV7-9; D: NA; size: NA
CDR3: ASSYRQGPYEQY; J: NA; V: TRBV6-6; D: TRBD1; size: NA
CDR3: ASSLVGLETDTQY; J: TRBJ2-3; V: TRBV5-6; D: TRBD2; size: NA
CDR3: ASSLVRGGDYNSPLH; J: TRBJ1-6; V: TRBV7-9; D: NA; size: NA
CDR3: ASSQRAAIDNSPLH; J: TRBJ1-6; V: TRBV5-4; D: NA; size: NA
CDR3: ASSLQRAHEQF; J: TRBJ2-1; V: TRBV27; D: NA; size: NA
CDR3: ASSTTGVGNQPQH; J: TRBJ1-5; V: TRBV27; D: TRBD1; size: NA
CDR3: ASSTRLLAGASTDTQY; J: TRBJ2-3; V: TRBV4-2; D: TRBD2; size: NA
CDR3: ASSPLGGWSTDTQY; J: TRBJ2-3; V: TRBV9; D: NA; size: NA
CDR3: ASSLEGGTDTQY; J: TRBJ2-3; V: TRBV5-1; D: NA; size: NA
CDR3: ASSSRVSRAVNEQF; J: TRBJ2-1; V: TRBV9; D: NA; size: NA
CDR3: AWSVEAGRGSPLH; J: TRBJ1-6; V: TRBV30; D: NA; size: NA
CDR3: ASSRTSGGPDTQY; J: TRBJ2-3; V: TRBV7-6; D: TRBD2; size: NA
CDR3: ASSSRISGNTIY; J: TRBJ1-3; V: TRBV7-2; D: NA; size: NA
CDR3: ASGSGGAQVGELF; J: TRBJ2-2; V: TRBV11-2; D: TRBD2; size: NA
CDR3: ATNRQGNTEAF; J: TRBJ1-1; V: TRBV19; D: TRBD1; size: few
CDR3: ASSARTENTGELF; J: TRBJ2-2; V: TRBV2; D: NA; size: NA
CDR3: ASRRAGAETQY; J: TRBJ2-5; V: TRBV7-7; D: TRBD2; size: NA
CDR3: ASSELAASTDTQY; J: TRBJ2-3; V: TRBV9; D: NA; size: NA
CDR3: ASSIGTAGNHEAF; J: TRBJ1-1; V: TRBV19; D: NA; size: NA
CDR3: ATSRDIGDYQPQH; J: TRBJ1-5; V: TRBV15; D: NA; size: NA
CDR3: AGQRDRVSGYT; J: TRBJ1-2; V: TRBV28; D: TRBD1; size: NA
CDR3: ASSRARGNTEAF; J: TRBJ1-1; V: TRBV2; D: NA; size: NA
CDR3: ASSENGRASYNEQF; J: TRBJ2-1; V: TRBV2; D: NA; size: once
CDR3: ASSGLAGGSDTQY; J: TRBJ2-3; V: TRBV7-9; D: TRBD2; size: NA
CDR3: ASRRQGLPYEQY; J: TRBJ2-7; V: TRBV6-5; D: TRBD1; size: NA
CDR3: ASSLGQGVNQPQH; J: TRBJ1-5; V: TRBV18; D: TRBD1; size: NA
CDR3: ASSLDPGQSYEQY; J: TRBJ2-7; V: TRBV5-5; D: NA; size: NA
CDR3: ASSPRGGELF; J: TRBJ2-2; V: TRBV5-5; D: NA; size: NA
CDR3: AWGQVGNTIY; J: TRBJ1-3; V: TRBV30; D: TRBD1; size: NA
CDR3: ASSDSSYGYT; J: TRBJ1-2; V: TRBV7-9; D: NA; size: few
CDR3: ASSLRGLPQETQY; J: TRBJ2-5; V: TRBV7-6; D: NA; size: once
CDR3: ASGGTGGNEQF; J: TRBJ2-1; V: TRBV6-6; D: NA; size: NA
CDR3: ASHRTDSYEQY; J: TRBJ2-7; V: TRBV6-5; D: NA; size: NA
CDR3: ASSRAGGMDEQF; J: TRBJ2-1; V: TRBV5-1; D: TRBD2; size: once
CDR3: ASSATGQGLTLNEQF; J: TRBJ2-1; V: TRBV21-1; D: NA; size: NA
CDR3: ASSLSRDRAKNQPQH; J: TRBJ1-5; V: TRBV7-2; D: TRBD1; size: NA
CDR3: SARVEAEAF; J: TRBJ1-1; V: TRBV20-1; D: NA; size: NA
CDR3: ASSLDMDFGDGYT; J: TRBJ1-2; V: TRBV5-4; D: NA; size: NA
CDR3: ATSRAKSTGLNSPLH; J: TRBJ1-6; V: TRBV15; D: TRBD1; size: NA
CDR3: ASSYGGPIRAQY; J: TRBJ2-5; V: TRBV6-5; D: NA; size: NA
CDR3: ASSHYGVATEAF; J: TRBJ1-1; V: TRBV14; D: NA; size: NA